Here is one T cell receptor (beta chain) with its context. This entry is derived from a study of PD-L1 blockade in urothelial cancer. At the level of the study: The analyses of blood took place 3 weeks (second dose) and 6 weeks after treatment start. Specimens of blood held a median count of about 140,000 T cells.

Measured with immunoSEQ multiplex PCR; TCRdb has only the in-frame clones, and not every one. This table has 70,000 to 75,000 clones, about 89% appearing once. CDR3 length: 15 residues. Trimming stripped 0 bases from V and 4 bases from J, with 10 bases between. The germline CDR1 and CDR2 sequences are MNHNY and SVGAGI (reference sequence). Diagnoses among patients were locally advanced or metastatic urothelial carcinoma. The chain recombines TRBV6-6 with TRBJ1-5; D not certain. This clonotype originated in a man aged 55 to 70 with urothelial cancer. The sequenced sample was PBMCs, obtained around atezolizumab (anti-PD-L1) treatment. CDR3 coding DNA: TGTGCCAGCAGTTACTCGATGACGGGGAATCAGCCCCAGCATTTT. This encodes CASSYSMTGNQPQHF.